Below, 17 T cell receptor beta chains from the same sample are listed, as sequenced in a study of shared T cell receptors in the human thymus. Some clones are missing from TCRdb's copy, which holds only in-frame ones; the method was immunoSEQ multiplex PCR. This sample has hundreds of thousands of clones, with 80% to 90% found just once. Another study also made use of these data, one on human thymus T cells.

The sequenced sample consisted of thymocytes. The origin of the receptors is a boy under three years old with a congenital heart defect.

V is TRBV19 and J is TRBJ1-1; TRBD1 matches 8 bases. CDR3 size: 15 residues. After removal of 0 bases from V and 6 bases from J, the junction contained 6 bases not matched to a gene. Germline V CDR1 and CDR2: LNHDA, SQIVND (reference sequence). The CDR3 is CASSIDETGEAEAFF. CDR3 DNA: TGTGCCAGTAGTATAGACGAGACAGGGGAAGCTGAAGCTTTCTTT.

The genes are TRBV15 and TRBJ1-1; 7 bases match TRBD1. Germline V lookup: CDR1 LNHNV, CDR2 YYDKDF (reference sequence). This CDR3 is 13 amino acids long. Trimming removed 5 bases from V and 6 bases from J; junction bases left unmatched: 6. In nucleotides, the CDR3 is TGTGCCACCAGCGCCCGGACAGGCGCTGAAGCTTTCTTT. Its protein is CATSARTGAEAFF.

The V and J genes are TRBV7-2 and TRBJ2-7; no reliable D call. V lost 3 bases to trimming and J lost 7 bases, with 7 bases between them. Per germline, CDR1 SGHTA and CDR2 FQGNSA. The CDR3 length is 11 residues. CDR3 region: CASSLYQEQYF. The CDR3 DNA sequence: TGTGCCAGCAGCTTGTATCAGGAGCAGTACTTC.

This chain joins TRBV5-4 and TRBJ2-7, with D possibly TRBD1 on 5 matching bases. Trimming shortened V by 0 bases and J by 0 bases, and 7 bases separated the two germline ends. Germline V lookup: CDR1 SGHNT, CDR2 YYREEE (reference sequence). CDR3 size: 14 residues. The DNA of the CDR3 is TGTGCCAGCAGCTTGGAGGACACCTCCTACGAGCAGTACTTC. It yields the protein CASSLEDTSYEQYF.

This chain joins TRBV7-9 and TRBJ1-2; 8 positions match TRBD1. Looked up from germline, CDR1 is SEHNR and CDR2 is FQNEAQ (reference sequence). V gave up 6 bases and J gave up 4 bases; unmatched junction bases: 7. CDR3 length: 14 residues. CDR3 loop: CASSRNRGIYGYTF. The CDR3, as DNA: TGTGCCAGCAGTCGAAACAGGGGGATCTATGGCTACACCTTC.

There are a few counts of this clone. The chain is built from TRBV18 and TRBJ1-2; 9 bases line up with TRBD1. CDR1 KGHSH and CDR2 LQKENI come from the germline V gene. This CDR3 has 14 amino acids. J lost 4 bases, V lost 3 bases, and 3 bases had no gene match. The CDR3 loop reads CASSPGQGFYGYTF. Written as DNA, the CDR3 is TGTGCCAGCTCACCGGGACAGGGATTCTATGGCTACACCTTC.

A few counts support this clone. The V gene is TRBV5-5, the J gene TRBJ1-5; D might be TRBD1 (6 bases). The CDR3 is 13 amino acids. The ends were cut back, 1 base at V and 4 bases at J, with 6 bases in the middle. CDR1 and CDR2 (germline): SGHKS, YYEKEE (reference sequence). CDR3 bases: TGTGCCAGCAGCTTGACAGGGAATCAGCCCCAGCATTTT. This translates into CASSLTGNQPQHF. The full variable domain, rest sourced from reference TRBV5-5 and TRBJ1-5, is DAGVTQSPTHLIKTRGQQVTLRCSPISGHKSVSWYQQVLGQGPQFIFQYYEKEERGRGNFPDRFSARQFPNYSSELNVNALLLGDSALYLCASSLTGNQPQHFGDGTRLSIL.

The chain carries TRBV19 and TRBJ1-2, with D possibly TRBD1 on 6 matching bases. Per the germline V gene, CDR1 is LNHDA and CDR2 is SQIVND (reference sequence). The germline V and J ends were trimmed by 6 bases and 4 bases, with 21 bases remaining between them. This CDR3 is built from 16 residues. The CDR3 reads CASSYPQGFAFYGYTF. CDR3 sequence (DNA): TGTGCCAGTAGCTACCCTCAGGGGTTCGCATTCTATGGCTACACCTTC.

This chain connects TRBV19 to TRBJ2-1; 8 bases are a match to TRBD2. Per germline, CDR1 LNHDA and CDR2 SQIVND (reference sequence). This CDR3 is built from 15 residues. Unmatched junction bases numbered 6, after V lost 5 bases and J lost 3 bases. The CDR3 DNA sequence: TGTGCCAGTAGTCCGGTAGCGGGAATCTACAATGAGCAGTTCTTC. Amino acid sequence: CASSPVAGIYNEQFF. The full variable domain, completed using reference TRBV19 and TRBJ2-1, is DGGITQSPKYLFRKEGQNVTLSCEQNLNHDAMYWYRQDPGQGLRLIYYSQIVNDFQKGDIAEGYSVSREKKESFPLTVTSAQKNPTAFYLCASSPVAGIYNEQFFGPGTRLTVL.

The V gene is TRBV27, the J gene TRBJ2-3; 11 positions agree with TRBD1. Germline trimming cut 2 bases from V and 0 bases from J; bases unmatched to any gene: 10. CDR3 length equals 19 residues. The germline CDR1 and CDR2 sequences are MNHEY and SMNVEV (reference sequence). The CDR3 loop is CASSLLGQGEISSTDTQYF. The CDR3 bases are TGTGCCAGCAGTTTACTGGGACAGGGGGAAATCTCTAGCACAGATACGCAGTATTTT.

The DNA of the CDR3 is TGTGCCAGCAGTTTAGGTGCCGGGGGGATGAACACTGAAGCTTTCTTT. It encodes CASSLGAGGMNTEAFF. V and J are TRBV28 and TRBJ1-1; D is perhaps TRBD1 (5 bases). The CDR3 contains 16 residues. V was pared by 2 bases and J by 0 bases, with 13 bases between. The germline gives CDR1 MDHEN, CDR2 SYDVKM.

This clone was picked up one time. This rearrangement joins TRBV6-1 to TRBJ1-3; 10 bases map to TRBD1. Germline V gene lookup returns CDR1 MNHNS and CDR2 SASEGT. The length of the CDR3 is 16 residues. J lost 2 bases, V lost 1 base, and 2 bases had no gene match. The CDR3 loop reads CASSEGQGAPGNTIYF. The DNA of the CDR3 is TGTGCCAGCAGTGAAGGACAGGGGGCGCCTGGAAACACCATATATTTT.

The chain recombines TRBV5-6 with TRBJ2-7, with TRBD1 identical over 11 bases. V lost 3 bases and J lost 3; bases outside the gene matches: 5. The length of the CDR3 is 15 residues. Germline-derived CDR1 and CDR2 are SGHDT and YYEEEE. The CDR3 DNA follows: TGTGCCAGCAGCTGGTACGGGACAGGGGGCTACGAGCAGTACTTC. Its translation: CASSWYGTGGYEQYF. Complete variable domain (other parts from reference TRBV5-6 and TRBJ2-7): DAGVTQSPTHLIKTRGQQVTLRCSPKSGHDTVSWYQQALGQGPQFIFQYYEEEERQRGNFPDRFSGHQFPNYSSELNVNALLLGDSALYLCASSWYGTGGYEQYFGPGTRLTVT.

The V and J genes are TRBV9 and TRBJ1-1, with D possibly TRBD1 on 5 matching bases. Germline V CDR1 and CDR2: SGDLS, YYNGEE. V lost 3 bases and J lost 3, with 12 bases in between. There are 14 residues in the CDR3. This chain's CDR3 is CASSAGGEDTEAFF. CDR3 coding DNA: TGTGCCAGCAGCGCCGGGGGGGAGGACACTGAAGCTTTCTTT.

This rearrangement joins TRBV5-1 to TRBJ2-2, with 7 nucleotides matching TRBD2. This CDR3 is built from 18 residues. With V trimmed by 0 bases and J by 0 bases, 8 bases remained unmatched. Germline values: CDR1 SGHRS, CDR2 YFSETQ. The CDR3 nucleotides are TGCGCCAGCAGCTTGGAGGCTAGCGGACCTGCGAACACCGGGGAGCTGTTTTTT. It yields the protein CASSLEASGPANTGELFF.

This chain joins TRBV4-1 and TRBJ1-2; TRBD1 agrees at 7 bases. V gave up 1 base and J gave up 6 bases; unmatched junction bases: 11. This CDR3 spans 16 amino acids. Germline V gene lookup returns CDR1 MGHRA and CDR2 YSYEKL. The CDR3, as DNA: TGCGCCAGCAGCCAAGGCGGTCCCCGGCAGGGGGATGGCTACACCTTC. It codes for CASSQGGPRQGDGYTF.

The gene calls are TRBV5-1 and TRBJ1-2; 7 nucleotides match TRBD1. CDR1 is SGHRS, CDR2 YFSETQ, per germline. The junction had 7 bases not matched to a gene; V was cut back by 1 base and J by 7 bases. The CDR3 is 14 residues long. CDR3 loop: CASSLRGRVAGYTF. The DNA for the CDR3 is TGCGCCAGCAGCTTGAGGGGGCGCGTGGCTGGCTACACCTTC.